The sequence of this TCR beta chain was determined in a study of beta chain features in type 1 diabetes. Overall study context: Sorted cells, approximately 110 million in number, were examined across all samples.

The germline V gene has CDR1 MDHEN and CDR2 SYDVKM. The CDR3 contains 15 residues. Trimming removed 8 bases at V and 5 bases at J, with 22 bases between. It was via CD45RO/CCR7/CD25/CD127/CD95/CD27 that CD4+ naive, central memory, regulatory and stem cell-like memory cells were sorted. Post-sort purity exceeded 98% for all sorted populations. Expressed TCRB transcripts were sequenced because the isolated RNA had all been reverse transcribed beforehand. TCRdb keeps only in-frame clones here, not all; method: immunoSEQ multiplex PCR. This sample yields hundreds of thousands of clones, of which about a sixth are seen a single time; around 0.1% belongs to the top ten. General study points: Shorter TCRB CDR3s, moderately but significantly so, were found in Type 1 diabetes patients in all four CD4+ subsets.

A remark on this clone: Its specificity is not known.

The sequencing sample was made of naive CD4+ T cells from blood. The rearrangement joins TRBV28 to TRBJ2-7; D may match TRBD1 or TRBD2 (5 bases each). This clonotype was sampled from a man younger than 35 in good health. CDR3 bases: TGTGCCAGCTCCTCGGCCGGGGCAGGGACCAACGAGCAGTACTTC. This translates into CASSSAGAGTNEQYF.